The 3 T cell receptor beta chains presented below share a single source sample, sequenced in a study of PD-1 blockade in mismatch repair-deficient tumors. Produced via immunoSEQ multiplex PCR; TCRdb's table is partial and in-frame only. The sample consists of around 50,000 clones, roughly 82% of them appearing once. The sample consisted of PBMCs, taken before pembrolizumab treatment. The origin of the receptors is an adult with mismatch repair-deficient cancer.

The chain joins TRBV27 to TRBJ2-7; 7 bases match TRBD1. V trimming: 5 bases; J trimming: 5 bases; junction bases outside the gene matches: 9. There are 14 residues in the CDR3. Germline CDR1 is MNHEY and CDR2 is SMNVEV (reference sequence). The CDR3 DNA follows: TGTGCCAGCAGTAGCGCACAGGGGATTCACGAGCAGTACTTC. Its protein product is CASSSAQGIHEQYF.

The chain joins TRBV9 to TRBJ2-2; TRBD2 matches at 7 bases. Germline V gives CDR1 SGDLS, CDR2 YYNGEE. The CDR3 has 17 residues. V gave up 0 bases and J gave up 7 bases; unmatched junction bases: 12. The DNA of the CDR3 is TGTGCCAGCAGCGTAGCCCTTGGGGGAGGGCCTGTCGGGGAGCTGTTTTTT. Protein product: CASSVALGGGPVGELFF.

This clone was found once. This chain links TRBV7-6 with TRBJ2-7, with TRBD1 matching over 7 bases. The CDR3 has 15 amino acids. Germline trimming cut 1 base from V and 4 bases from J; bases unmatched to any gene: 7. The germline CDR1 and CDR2 sequences are SGHVS and FNYEAQ. CDR3 residues: CASSLGQGLSYEQYF. CDR3 coding DNA: TGTGCCAGCAGCTTAGGACAGGGCTTATCTTACGAGCAGTACTTC.